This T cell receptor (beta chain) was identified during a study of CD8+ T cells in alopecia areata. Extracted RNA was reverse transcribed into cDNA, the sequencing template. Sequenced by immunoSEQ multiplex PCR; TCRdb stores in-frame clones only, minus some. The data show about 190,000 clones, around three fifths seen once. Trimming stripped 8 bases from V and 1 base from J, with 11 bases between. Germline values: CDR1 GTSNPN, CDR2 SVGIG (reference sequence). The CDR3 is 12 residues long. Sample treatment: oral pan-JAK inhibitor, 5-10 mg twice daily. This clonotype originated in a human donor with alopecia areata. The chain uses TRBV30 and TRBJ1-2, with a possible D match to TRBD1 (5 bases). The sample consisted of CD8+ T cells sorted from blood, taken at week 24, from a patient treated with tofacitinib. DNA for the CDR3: TGTGCCCGGGACGGCCTTAACTATGGCTACACCTTC. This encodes CARDGLNYGYTF.